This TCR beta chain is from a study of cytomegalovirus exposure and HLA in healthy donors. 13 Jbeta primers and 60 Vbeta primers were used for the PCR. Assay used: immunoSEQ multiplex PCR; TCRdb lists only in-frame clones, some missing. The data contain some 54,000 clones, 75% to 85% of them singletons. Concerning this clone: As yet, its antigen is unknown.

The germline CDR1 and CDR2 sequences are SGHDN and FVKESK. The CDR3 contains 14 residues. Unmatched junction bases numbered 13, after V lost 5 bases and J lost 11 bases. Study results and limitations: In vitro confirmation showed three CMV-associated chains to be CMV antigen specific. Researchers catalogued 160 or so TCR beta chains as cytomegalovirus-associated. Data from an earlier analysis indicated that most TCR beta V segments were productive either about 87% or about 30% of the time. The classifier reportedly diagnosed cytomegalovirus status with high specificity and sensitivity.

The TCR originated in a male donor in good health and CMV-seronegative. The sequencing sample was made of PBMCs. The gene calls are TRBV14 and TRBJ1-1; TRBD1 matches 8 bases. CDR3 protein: CASSNYRGRWRAFF. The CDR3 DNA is TGTGCCAGCAGCAACTACAGGGGGAGGTGGAGGGCTTTCTTT.